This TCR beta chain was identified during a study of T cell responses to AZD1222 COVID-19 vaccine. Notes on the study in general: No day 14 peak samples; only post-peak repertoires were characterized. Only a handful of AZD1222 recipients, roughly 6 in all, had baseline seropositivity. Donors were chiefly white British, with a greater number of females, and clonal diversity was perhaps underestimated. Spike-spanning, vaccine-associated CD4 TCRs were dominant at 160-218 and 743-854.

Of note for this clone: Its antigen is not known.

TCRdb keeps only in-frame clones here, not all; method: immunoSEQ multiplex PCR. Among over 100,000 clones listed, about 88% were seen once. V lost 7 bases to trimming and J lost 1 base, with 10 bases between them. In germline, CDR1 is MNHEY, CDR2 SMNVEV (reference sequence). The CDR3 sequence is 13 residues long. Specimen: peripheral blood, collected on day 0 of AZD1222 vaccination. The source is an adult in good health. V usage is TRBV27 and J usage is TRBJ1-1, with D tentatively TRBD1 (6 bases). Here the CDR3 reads CASKPTGNTEAFF. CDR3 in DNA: TGTGCCAGCAAGCCGACAGGGAACACTGAAGCTTTCTTT.